These T cell receptor beta chains were read from a single sample in a study of T cells in Graves' hyperthyroidism and ophthalmopathy. TCRdb fed the multiplex PCR reads into MiXCR, producing one record per CDR3 protein. The sample carries 600,000 or so distinct CDR3 sequences, just over 45% recorded once. Material for sequencing was peripheral blood or thyroid tissue (not recorded which). These receptors all come from a woman aged 18-29 years with Graves' hyperthyroidism. CDR3s include the opening cysteine and the closing phenylalanine or tryptophan. The D gene is left open where the match is weak. Some rows mark clone size as missing; the rest say once, few, many or name a class of expanded clone.

abundance,j_gene,d_gene,v_gene,CDR3nt,CDR3aa
-,TRBJ1-3,TRBD1,TRBV7-9,TGTGCCAGCAGCCGGAAAGCAGGGGGCACTGGAAACACCATATATTTT,CASSRKAGGTGNTIYF
-,TRBJ1-5,-,TRBV6-4,TGTGCCACGGGACAATTCGGTCAGCTCCAGCATTTT,CATGQFGQLQHF
-,TRBJ1-5,-,TRBV2,TGTGCCAGCAGTGAAAGGGGGAGCAGGCGCAGCAATCAGCCCCAGCATTTT,CASSERGSRRSNQPQHF
-,TRBJ1-5,-,TRBV5-1,TGCGCCAGCAGGGAAGGGGGGTTAAATCAGCCCCAGCATTTT,CASREGGLNQPQHF
many,TRBJ2-6,-,TRBV10-3,TGTGCCACCGCCGCCGCCTGGACAGCTTTAAACTCTGGGGCCAACGTCCTGACTTTC,CATAAAWTALNSGANVLTF
-,TRBJ1-2,-,TRBV10-3,TGTGCCATCAGCCCAAACCCCCGGAATGGCTACACCTTC,CAISPNPRNGYTF
-,TRBJ1-5,TRBD1,TRBV7-2,TGTGCCAGCTCAAAGACAGGGGAGCCCCAGCATTTT,CASSKTGEPQHF
-,TRBJ2-7,-,TRBV6-5,TGTGCCAGCAGTTACCCCCGGGACTTCAGCTCCTACGAGCAGTACTTC,CASSYPRDFSSYEQYF
few,TRBJ2-7,TRBD2,TRBV7-3,TGTGCCAGCAGCCAGTCAGCCGGGACTAGCGGGAACCAGCAGTACTTC,CASSQSAGTSGNQQYF
-,TRBJ2-5,-,TRBV5-1,TGCGCCAGCAGCGAGGACAGACTCCAAGAGACCCAGTACTTC,CASSEDRLQETQYF
-,TRBJ1-3,-,TRBV11-2,TGTGCCAGCAGCGCCCCCCTCTCTGGAAACACCATATATTTT,CASSAPLSGNTIYF
-,TRBJ2-7,TRBD1,TRBV14,TGTGCCAGCAGCCAACCTACAGGGGACGACTACGAGCAGTACTTC,CASSQPTGDDYEQYF
few,TRBJ1-2,TRBD1,TRBV20-1,TGCAGTGCTCCCCGGGACAGGGTCAAGTATGGCTACACCTTC,CSAPRDRVKYGYTF
-,TRBJ2-7,-,TRBV5-1,TGCGCCAGCAGCTTGGAACGAGGTTATACCTACGAGCAGTACTTC,CASSLERGYTYEQYF
many,TRBJ2-5,TRBD2,TRBV24-1,TGTGCCACCAGTGAGCCGGGACTAGCGGGAGGAGAGACCCAGTACTTC,CATSEPGLAGGETQYF
-,TRBJ1-4,-,TRBV11-2,TGTGCCAGCAGCAAAGGGCTGGGGGAAAAACTGTTTTTT,CASSKGLGEKLFF